This record concerns one T cell receptor (beta chain) sequence. As yet, its antigen is unknown. The same CDR3 is also encoded by other DNA sequences in this sample. Profiling relied on immunoSEQ multiplex PCR, and the TCRdb table lists in-frame clones only, not all of them. The table shows around 24,000 clones, with approximately 85% occurring only once. Between the trimmed V and J ends, which lost 5 bases and 2 bases, there was a span of 10 bases. CDR1 is SEHNR, CDR2 FQNEAQ, per germline (reference sequence). This CDR3 has 13 residues. The sample originates from a study of T cells in narcolepsy. Study as a whole: Healthy controls were enrolled alongside patients with narcolepsy type 1 or type 2. Study observations and caveats: Healthy controls reportedly lacked the autoreactive clonotypes serially found in patients' blood. Autoreactive HCRT-specific and TRIB2-specific clonotypes were marked in same-patient CSF-versus-blood CD4+ comparisons. Some memory CD4+ repertoires had no autoreactive clone sequences.

The sequencing sample was made of CD45RA- memory CD4+ T cells from PBMCs. This chain uses TRBV7-9 with TRBJ2-7; D gene ambiguous. This clonotype was obtained from a human donor with narcolepsy. The CDR3 nucleotides are TGTGCCAGCAGCCCCAAAGGACCCTACGAGCAGTACTTC. The encoded protein is CASSPKGPYEQYF.